This T cell receptor (beta chain) is drawn from a study of molecular identifiers for immune sequencing clone quantification. The study, taken as a whole, reports: Under 1% of molecules in naive cells, but over 97% of effector molecules, belonged to clones above 20 RNA copies. Spiked-in Jurkat TCR RNA corresponding to one cell was reported as detectable against 750,000 to 1,000,000 naive cells.

Based on a CD8+CD4-CCR7+CD45RA+ profile, naive CD8 T cells were sorted. Germline V gene sequence: CDR1 SQVTM, CDR2 ANQGSEA. V trimming: 7 bases; J trimming: 3 bases; junction bases outside the gene matches: 9. The CDR3 consists of 14 residues. On this clonotype itself: The antigen is unknown.

Libraries of bulk TCR were made by previously described methods (with listed TCR primers). Via MiXCR, TCRdb re-called the PCR reads, giving one row per CDR3 protein. The repertoire holds about 640,000 distinct CDR3 sequences, with about 20% as singletons. Sample: naive CD8+ T cells from blood, with Jurkat cell RNA spiked in. Noted subset: FACS-sorted CD8+CD4-CCR7+CD45RA+ naive T cells. The rearrangement links TRBV29-1 to TRBJ2-7, with 10 bases aligning to TRBD2. The sequence was obtained from a human donor in good health. Some libraries in this study had Jurkat cell RNA spiked in. The CDR3 reads CSAKGTSEYYEQYF. The CDR3 DNA sequence: TGCAGCGCAAAAGGGACTAGCGAGTACTACGAGCAGTACTTC.